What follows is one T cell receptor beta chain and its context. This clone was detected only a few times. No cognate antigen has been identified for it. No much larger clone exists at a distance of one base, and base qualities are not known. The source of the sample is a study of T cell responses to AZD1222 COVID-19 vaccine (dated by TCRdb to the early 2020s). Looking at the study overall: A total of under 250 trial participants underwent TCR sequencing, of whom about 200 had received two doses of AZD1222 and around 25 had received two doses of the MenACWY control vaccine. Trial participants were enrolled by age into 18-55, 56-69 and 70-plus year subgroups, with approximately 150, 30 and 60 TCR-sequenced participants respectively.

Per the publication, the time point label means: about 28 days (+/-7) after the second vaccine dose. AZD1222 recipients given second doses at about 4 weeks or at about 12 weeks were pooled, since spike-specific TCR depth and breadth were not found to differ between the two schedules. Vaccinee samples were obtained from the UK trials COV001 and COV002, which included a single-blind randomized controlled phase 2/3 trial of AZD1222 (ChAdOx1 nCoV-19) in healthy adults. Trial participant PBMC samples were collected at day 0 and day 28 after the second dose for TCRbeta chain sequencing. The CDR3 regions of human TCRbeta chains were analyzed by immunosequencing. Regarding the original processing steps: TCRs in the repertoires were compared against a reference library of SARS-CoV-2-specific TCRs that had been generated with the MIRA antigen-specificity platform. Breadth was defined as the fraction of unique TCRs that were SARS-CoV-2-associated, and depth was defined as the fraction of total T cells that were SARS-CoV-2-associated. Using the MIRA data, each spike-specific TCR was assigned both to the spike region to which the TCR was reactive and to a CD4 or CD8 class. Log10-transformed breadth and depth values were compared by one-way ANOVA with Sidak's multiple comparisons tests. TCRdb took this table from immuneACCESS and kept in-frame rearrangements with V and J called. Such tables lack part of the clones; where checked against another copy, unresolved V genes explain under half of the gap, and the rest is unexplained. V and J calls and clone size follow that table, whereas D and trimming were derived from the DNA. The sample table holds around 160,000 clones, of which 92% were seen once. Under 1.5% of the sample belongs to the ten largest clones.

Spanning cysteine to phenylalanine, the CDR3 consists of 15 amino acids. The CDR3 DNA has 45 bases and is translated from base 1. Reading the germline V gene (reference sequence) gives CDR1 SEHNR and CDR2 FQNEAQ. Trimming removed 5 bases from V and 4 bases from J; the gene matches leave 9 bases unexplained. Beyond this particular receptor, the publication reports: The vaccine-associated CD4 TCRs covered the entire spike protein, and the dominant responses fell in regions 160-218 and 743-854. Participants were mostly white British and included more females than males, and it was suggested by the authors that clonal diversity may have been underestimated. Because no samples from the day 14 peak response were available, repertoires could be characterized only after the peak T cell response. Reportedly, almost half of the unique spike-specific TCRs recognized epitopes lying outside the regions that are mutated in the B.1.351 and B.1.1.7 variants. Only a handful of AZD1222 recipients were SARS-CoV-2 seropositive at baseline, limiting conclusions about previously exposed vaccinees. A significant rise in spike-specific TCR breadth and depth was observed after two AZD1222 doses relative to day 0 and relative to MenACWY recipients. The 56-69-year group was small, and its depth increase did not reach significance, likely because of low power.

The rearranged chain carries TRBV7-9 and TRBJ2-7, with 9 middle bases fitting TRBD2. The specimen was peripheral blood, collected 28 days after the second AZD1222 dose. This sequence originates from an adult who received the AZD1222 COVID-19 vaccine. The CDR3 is CASSPPGGREYEQYF. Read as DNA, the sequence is TGTGCCAGCAGCCCACCGGGCGGGAGGGAGTACGAGCAGTACTTC.